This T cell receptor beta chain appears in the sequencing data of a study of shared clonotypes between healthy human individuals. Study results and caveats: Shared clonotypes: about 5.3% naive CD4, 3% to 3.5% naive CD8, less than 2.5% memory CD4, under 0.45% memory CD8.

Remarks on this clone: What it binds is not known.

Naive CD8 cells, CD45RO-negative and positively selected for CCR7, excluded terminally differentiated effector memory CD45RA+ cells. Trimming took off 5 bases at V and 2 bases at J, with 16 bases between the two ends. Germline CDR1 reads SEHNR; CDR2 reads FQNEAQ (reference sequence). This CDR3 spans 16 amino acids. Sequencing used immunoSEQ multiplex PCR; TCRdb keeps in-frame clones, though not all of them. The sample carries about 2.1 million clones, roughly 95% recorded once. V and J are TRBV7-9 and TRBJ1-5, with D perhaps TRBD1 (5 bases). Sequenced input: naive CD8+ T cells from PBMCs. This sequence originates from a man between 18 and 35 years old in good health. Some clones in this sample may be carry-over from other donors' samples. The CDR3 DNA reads TGTGCCAGCAGCCGGCTGGGAGGGGAGGGCAATCAGCCCCAGCATTTT. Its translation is CASSRLGGEGNQPQHF.